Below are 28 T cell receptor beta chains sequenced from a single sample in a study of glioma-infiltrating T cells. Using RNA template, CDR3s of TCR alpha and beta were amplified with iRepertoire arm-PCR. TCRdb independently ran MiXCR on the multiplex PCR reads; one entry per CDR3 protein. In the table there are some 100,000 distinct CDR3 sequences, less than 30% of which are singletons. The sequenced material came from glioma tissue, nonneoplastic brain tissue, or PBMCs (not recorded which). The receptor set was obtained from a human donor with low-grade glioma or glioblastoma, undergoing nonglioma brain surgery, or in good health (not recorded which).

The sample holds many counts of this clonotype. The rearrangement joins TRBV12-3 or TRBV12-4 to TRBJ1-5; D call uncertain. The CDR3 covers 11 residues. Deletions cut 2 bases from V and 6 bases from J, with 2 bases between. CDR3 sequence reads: CASSLSQPQHF. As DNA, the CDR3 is TGTGCCAGCAGTTTATCTCAGCCCCAGCATTTT.

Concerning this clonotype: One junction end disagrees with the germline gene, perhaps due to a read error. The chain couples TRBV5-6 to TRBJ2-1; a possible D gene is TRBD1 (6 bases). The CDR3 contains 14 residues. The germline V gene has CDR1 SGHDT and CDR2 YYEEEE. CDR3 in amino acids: CASIGTYRDDEQSF. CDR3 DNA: TGTGCCAGCATCGGAACCTACAGGGACGATGAGCAGTCCTTC. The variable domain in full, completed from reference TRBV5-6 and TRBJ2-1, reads DAGVTQSPTHLIKTRGQQVTLRCSPKSGHDTVSWYQQALGQGPQFIFQYYEEEERQRGNFPDRFSGHQFPNYSSELNVNALLLGDSALYLCASIGTYRDDEQSFGPGTRLTVL.

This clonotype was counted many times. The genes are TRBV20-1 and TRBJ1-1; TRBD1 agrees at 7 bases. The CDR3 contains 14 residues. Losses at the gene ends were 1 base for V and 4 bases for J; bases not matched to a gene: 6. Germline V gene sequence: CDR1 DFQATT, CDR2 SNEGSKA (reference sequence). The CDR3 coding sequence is TGCAGTGCTAGAGTCCTGACAGGGAGCACTGAAGCTTTCTTT. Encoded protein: CSARVLTGSTEAFF.

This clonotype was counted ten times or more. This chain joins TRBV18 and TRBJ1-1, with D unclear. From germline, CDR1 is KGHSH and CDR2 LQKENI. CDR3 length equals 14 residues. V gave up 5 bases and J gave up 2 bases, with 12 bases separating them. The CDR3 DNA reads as TGTGCCAGCTCATACTACGAAGGAAACACTGAAGCTTTCTTT. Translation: CASSYYEGNTEAFF.

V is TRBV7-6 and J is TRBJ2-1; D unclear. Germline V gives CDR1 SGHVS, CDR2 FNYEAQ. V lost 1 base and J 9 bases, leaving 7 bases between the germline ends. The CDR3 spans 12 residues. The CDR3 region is CASSLVSSEQFF. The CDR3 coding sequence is TGTGCCAGCAGCTTAGTATCGAGTGAGCAGTTCTTC.

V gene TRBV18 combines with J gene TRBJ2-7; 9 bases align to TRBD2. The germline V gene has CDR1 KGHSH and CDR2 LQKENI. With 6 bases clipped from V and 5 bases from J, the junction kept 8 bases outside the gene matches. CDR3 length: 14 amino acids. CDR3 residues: CASSTLSGGDEQYF. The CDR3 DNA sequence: TGTGCCAGCTCGACTCTTAGCGGGGGTGACGAGCAGTACTTC.

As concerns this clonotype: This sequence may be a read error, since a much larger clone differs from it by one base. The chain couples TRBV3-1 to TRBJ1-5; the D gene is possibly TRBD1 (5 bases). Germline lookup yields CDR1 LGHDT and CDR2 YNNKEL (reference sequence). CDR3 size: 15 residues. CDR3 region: CAGSQTVHSNQPQHF. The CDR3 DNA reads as TGTGCCGGCAGCCAGACAGTCCATAGCAATCAGCCCCAGCATTTT.

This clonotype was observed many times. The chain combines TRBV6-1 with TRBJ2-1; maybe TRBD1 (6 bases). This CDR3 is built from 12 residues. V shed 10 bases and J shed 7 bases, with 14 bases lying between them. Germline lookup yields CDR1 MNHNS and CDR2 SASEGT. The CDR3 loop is CATTGWSNEQFF. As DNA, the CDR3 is TGTGCCACCACAGGGTGGTCTAATGAGCAGTTCTTC.

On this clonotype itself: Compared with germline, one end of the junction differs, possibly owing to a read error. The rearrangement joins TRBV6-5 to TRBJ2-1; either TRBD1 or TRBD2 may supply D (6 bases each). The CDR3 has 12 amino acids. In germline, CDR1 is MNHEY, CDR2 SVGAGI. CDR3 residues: CSSAGAGGEQFF. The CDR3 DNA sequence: TGTTCCAGTGCAGGGGCCGGGGGTGAGCAGTTCTTC.

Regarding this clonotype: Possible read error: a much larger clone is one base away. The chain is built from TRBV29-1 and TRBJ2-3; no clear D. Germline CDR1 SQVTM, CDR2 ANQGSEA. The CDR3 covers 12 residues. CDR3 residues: CGVEESTDTQYF. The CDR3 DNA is TGCGGCGTTGAAGAAAGCACAGATACGCAGTATTTT.

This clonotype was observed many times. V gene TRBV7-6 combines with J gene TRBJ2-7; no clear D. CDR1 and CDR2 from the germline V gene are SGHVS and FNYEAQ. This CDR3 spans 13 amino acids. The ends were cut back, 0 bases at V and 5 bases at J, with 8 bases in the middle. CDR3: CASSLALSDEQYF. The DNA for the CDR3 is TGTGCCAGCAGCTTAGCCCTATCGGACGAGCAGTACTTC.

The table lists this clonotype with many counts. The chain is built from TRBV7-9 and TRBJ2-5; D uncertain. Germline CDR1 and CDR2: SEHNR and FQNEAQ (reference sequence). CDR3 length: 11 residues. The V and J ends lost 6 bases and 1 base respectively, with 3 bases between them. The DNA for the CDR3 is TGTGCCAGCAGTCCCCAAGAGACCCAGTACTTC. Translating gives CASSPQETQYF.

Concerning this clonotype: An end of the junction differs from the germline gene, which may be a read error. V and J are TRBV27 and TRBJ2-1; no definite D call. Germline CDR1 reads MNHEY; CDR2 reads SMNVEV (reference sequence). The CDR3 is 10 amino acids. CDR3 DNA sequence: TGTGCCAACGGAGACAATGAGCAATTCTTC. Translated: CANGDNEQFF.

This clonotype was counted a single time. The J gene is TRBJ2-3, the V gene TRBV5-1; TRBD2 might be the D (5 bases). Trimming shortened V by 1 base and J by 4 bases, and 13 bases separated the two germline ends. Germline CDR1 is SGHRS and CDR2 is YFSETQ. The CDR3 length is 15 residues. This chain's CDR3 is CASSLTGISPDTQYF. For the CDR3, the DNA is TGCGCCAGCAGCTTGACCGGGATTTCTCCAGATACGCAGTATTTT.

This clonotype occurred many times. The CDR3 DNA is TGCGCCAGCAGCCAACAGGGAAGTGACTATGGCTACACCTTC. Its translation is CASSQQGSDYGYTF. The rearrangement uses TRBV4-1 and TRBJ1-2; maybe TRBD1 (5 bases). Germline values: CDR1 MGHRA, CDR2 YSYEKL. With 2 bases removed from V and 3 bases from J, the gap between germline ends came to 10 bases. CDR3 length: 14 residues.

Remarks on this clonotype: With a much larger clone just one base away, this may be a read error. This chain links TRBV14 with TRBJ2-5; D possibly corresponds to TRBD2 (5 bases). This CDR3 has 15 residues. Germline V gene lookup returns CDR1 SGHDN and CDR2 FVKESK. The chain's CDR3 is CASSSRDPSWETEYF. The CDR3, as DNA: TGTGCCAGCAGCTCCCGAGACCCTTCGTGGGAGACCGAGTACTTC.

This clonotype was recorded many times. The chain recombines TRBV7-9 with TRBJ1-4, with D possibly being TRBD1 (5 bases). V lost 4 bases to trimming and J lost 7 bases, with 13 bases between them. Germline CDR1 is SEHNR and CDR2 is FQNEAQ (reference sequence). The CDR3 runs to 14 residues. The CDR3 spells CASSSTRGGEKLFF. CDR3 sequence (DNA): TGTGCCAGCAGCTCTACGCGGGGCGGTGAAAAACTGTTTTTT.

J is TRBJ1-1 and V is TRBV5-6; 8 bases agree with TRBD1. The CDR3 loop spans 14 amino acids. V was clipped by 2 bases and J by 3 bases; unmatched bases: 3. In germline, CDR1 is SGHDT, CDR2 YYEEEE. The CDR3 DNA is TGTGCCAGCAGCTTCCAGGGGGCCGACACTGAAGCTTTCTTT. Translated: CASSFQGADTEAFF.

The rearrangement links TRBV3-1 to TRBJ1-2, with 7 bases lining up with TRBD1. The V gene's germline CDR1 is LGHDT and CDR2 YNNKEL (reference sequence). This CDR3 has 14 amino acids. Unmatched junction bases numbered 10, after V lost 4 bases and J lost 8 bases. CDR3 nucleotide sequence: TGTGCCAGCAGCCTTCCGGGACAGTCGCGGGGCTACACCTTC. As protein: CASSLPGQSRGYTF.

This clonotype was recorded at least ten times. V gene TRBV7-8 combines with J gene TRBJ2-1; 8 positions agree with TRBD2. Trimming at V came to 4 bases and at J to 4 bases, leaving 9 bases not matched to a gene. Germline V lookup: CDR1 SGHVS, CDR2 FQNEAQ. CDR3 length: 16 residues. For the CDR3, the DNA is TGTGCCAGCAGCTCGTTTAGCGGGATCCTATACAATGAGCAGTTCTTC. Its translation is CASSSFSGILYNEQFF. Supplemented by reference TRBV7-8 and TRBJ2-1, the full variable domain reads GAGVSQSPRYKVAKRGQDVALRCDPISGHVSLFWYQQALGQGPEFLTYFQNEAQLDKSGLPSDRFFAERPEGSVSTLKIQRTQQEDSAVYLCASSSFSGILYNEQFFGPGTRLTVL.

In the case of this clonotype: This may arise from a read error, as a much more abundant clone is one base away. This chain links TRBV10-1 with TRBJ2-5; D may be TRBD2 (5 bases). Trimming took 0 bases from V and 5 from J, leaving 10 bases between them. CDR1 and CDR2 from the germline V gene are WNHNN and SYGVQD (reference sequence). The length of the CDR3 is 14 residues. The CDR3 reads CASSESEVRETQYF. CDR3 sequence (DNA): TGCGCCAGCAGTGAGTCGGAGGTGAGGGAGACCCAGTACTTC.

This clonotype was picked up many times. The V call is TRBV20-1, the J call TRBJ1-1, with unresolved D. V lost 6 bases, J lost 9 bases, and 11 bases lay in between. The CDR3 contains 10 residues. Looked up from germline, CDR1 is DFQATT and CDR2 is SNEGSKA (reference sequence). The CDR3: CSALGTKAFF. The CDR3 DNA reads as TGCAGTGCCCTAGGAACTAAAGCTTTCTTT.

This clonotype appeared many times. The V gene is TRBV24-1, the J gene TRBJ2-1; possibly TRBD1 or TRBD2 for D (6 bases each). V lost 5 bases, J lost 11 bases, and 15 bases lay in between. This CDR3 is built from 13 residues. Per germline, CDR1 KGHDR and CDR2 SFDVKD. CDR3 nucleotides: TGTGCCACCAGTGTAGGAGGGGGAGCTAAGCAGTTCTTC. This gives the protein CATSVGGGAKQFF.

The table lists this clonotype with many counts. Here the CDR3 reads CASTQGAGTEAFF. CDR3 sequence (DNA): TGTGCCAGCACCCAGGGGGCAGGCACTGAAGCTTTCTTT. This chain uses TRBV2 with TRBJ1-1, with 8 positions matching TRBD1. This CDR3 region has 13 residues. The germline V gene encodes CDR1 SNHLY and CDR2 FYNNEI. V shed 7 bases and J 4 bases; nucleotides not matched to a gene: 5.

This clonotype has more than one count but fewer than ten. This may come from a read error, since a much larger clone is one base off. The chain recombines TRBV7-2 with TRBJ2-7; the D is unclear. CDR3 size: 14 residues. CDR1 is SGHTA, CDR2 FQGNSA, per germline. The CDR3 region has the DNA TGTGCCAGCAGCTCAAATCTCCAAACCTACGGGCAGTACTTC. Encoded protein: CASSSNLQTYGQYF. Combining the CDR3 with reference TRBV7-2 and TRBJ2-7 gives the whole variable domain GAGVSQSPSNKVTEKGKDVELRCDPISGHTALYWYRQSLGQGLEFLIYFQGNSAPDKSGLPSDRFSAERTGGSVSTLTIQRTQQEDSAVYLCASSSNLQTYGQYFGPGTRLTVT.

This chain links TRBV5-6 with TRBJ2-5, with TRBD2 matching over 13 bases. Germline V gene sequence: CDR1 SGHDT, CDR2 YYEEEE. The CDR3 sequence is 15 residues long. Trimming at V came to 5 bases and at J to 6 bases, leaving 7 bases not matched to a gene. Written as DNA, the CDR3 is TGTGCCAGCAGACTTACTAGCGGGGGGGCCCAGACCCAGTACTTC. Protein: CASRLTSGGAQTQYF.

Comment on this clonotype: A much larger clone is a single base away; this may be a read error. The CDR3 loop reads CASRGSGQGYEQYF. CDR3 sequence (DNA): TGTGCCAGCAGGGGGTCAGGACAGGGTTACGAGCAGTACTTC. The V call is TRBV5-4, the J call TRBJ2-7; 8 bases fit TRBD1. The CDR3 is 14 amino acids. CDR1 is SGHNT and CDR2 is YYREEE in the germline V gene (reference sequence). The V gene end was trimmed by 5 bases and the J gene end by 4 bases; junction bases not matched to a gene: 8.

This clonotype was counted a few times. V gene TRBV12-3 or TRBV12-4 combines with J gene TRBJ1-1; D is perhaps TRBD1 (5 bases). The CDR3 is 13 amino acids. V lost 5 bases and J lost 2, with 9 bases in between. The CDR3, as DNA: TGTGCCAGCAGTACCGACAGCAACACTGAAGCTTTCTTT. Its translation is CASSTDSNTEAFF.